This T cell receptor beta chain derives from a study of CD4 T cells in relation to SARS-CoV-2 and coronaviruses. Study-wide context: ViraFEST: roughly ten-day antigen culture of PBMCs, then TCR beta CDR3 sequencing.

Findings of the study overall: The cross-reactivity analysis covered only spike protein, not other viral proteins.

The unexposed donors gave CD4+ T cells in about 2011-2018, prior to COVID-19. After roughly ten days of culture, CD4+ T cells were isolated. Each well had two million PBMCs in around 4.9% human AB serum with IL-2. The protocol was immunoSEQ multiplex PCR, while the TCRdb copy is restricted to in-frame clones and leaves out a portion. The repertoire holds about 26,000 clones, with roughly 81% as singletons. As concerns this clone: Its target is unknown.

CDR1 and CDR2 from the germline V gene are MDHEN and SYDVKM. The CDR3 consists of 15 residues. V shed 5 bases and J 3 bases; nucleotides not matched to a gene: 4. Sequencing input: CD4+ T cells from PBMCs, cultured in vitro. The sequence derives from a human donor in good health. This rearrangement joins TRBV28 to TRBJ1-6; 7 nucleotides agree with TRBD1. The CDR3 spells CASSVRTGYNSPLHF. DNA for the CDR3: TGTGCCAGCAGTGTCCGGACAGGCTATAATTCACCCCTCCACTTT.